The next 3 T cell receptor beta chains were all read from a single sample in a study of blood T cells in healthy people across ages. The authors ran a second PCR of 7 to 11 cycles using a sample-barcoded 5' primer and a J-beta primer mix. Each CDR3 protein gets one entry after TCRdb re-called the 5' RACE reads with MiXCR. The repertoire includes approximately 940,000 distinct CDR3 sequences, roughly 43% of them detected once, and 13% sits in the top ten. The sample comprised blood. These receptors all come from a man aged 25 to 40 in good health.

In this sample, this clonotype turned up a few times. The CDR3 loop is CASSYPGNEQFF. The CDR3 region has the DNA TGTGCCAGCAGTTACCCGGGCAATGAGCAGTTCTTC. The V call is TRBV28, the J call TRBJ2-1; D gene ambiguous. Germline V gene sequence: CDR1 MDHEN, CDR2 SYDVKM. The length of the CDR3 is 12 residues. Trimming cost V 4 bases and J 6 bases, with 7 bases left between them.

The rearrangement uses TRBV7-2 and TRBJ2-1; D perhaps matches TRBD2 (6 bases). CDR1 and CDR2 from the germline V gene are SGHTA and FQGNSA. The V gene lost 1 base and the J gene lost 5 bases, with 12 bases spanning the gap. CDR3 length: 15 amino acids. CDR3 amino acids: CASSLGFQRDNEQFF. In DNA form, the CDR3 reads TGTGCCAGCAGCTTAGGTTTCCAGCGGGACAATGAGCAGTTCTTC. The full variable domain, with the rest looked up from reference TRBV7-2 and TRBJ2-1, is GAGVSQSPSNKVTEKGKDVELRCDPISGHTALYWYRQSLGQGLEFLIYFQGNSAPDKSGLPSDRFSAERTGGSVSTLTIQRTQQEDSAVYLCASSLGFQRDNEQFFGPGTRLTVL.

This clonotype was recorded at least ten times. This chain connects TRBV4-1 to TRBJ1-5; TRBD1 matches 7 bases. The length of the CDR3 is 14 residues. V lost 4 bases, J lost 1 base, and 1 base stayed unmatched. CDR1 and CDR2 from the germline V gene are MGHRA and YSYEKL. In DNA, the CDR3 is TGCGCCAGCAGCCCGACAGGGAGCAATCAGCCCCAGCATTTT. It yields the protein CASSPTGSNQPQHF.